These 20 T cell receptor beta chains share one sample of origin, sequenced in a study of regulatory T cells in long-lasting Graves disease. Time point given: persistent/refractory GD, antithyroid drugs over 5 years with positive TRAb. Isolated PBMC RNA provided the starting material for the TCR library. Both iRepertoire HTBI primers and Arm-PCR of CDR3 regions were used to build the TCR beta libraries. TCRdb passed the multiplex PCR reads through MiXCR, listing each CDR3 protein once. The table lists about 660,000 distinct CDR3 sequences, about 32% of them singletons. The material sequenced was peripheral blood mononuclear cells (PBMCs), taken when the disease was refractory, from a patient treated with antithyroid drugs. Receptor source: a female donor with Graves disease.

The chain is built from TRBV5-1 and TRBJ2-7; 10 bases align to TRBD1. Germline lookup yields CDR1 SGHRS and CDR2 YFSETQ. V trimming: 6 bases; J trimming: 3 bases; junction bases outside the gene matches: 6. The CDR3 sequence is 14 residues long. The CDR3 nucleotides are TGCGCCAGCACCCTGGGACAGGGGAACTACGAGCAGTACTTC. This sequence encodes CASTLGQGNYEQYF.

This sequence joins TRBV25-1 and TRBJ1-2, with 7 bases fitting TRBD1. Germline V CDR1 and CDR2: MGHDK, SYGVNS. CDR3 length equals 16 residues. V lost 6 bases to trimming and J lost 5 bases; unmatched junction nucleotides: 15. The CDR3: CASSPTRDRFRYGYTF. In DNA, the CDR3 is TGTGCCAGCAGCCCTACCCGGGACAGATTCCGGTATGGCTACACCTTC.

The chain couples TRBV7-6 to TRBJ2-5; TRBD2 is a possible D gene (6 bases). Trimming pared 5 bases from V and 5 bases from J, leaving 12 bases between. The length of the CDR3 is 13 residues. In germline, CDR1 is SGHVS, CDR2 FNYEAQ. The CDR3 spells CASSTVGGETQYF. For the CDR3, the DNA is TGTGCCAGCAGCACAGTAGGAGGGGAGACCCAGTACTTC.

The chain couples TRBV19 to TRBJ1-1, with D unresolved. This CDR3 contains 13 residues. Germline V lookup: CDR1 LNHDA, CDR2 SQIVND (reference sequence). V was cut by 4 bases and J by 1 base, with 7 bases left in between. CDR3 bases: TGTGCCAGTAGTAAGAGGGAGAACACTGAAGCTTTCTTT. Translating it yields CASSKRENTEAFF.

CDR3 in amino acids: CSARDGAGTNEKLFF. In DNA, the CDR3 is TGCAGTGCTAGAGACGGTGCGGGAACTAATGAAAAACTGTTTTTT. This chain joins TRBV20-1 and TRBJ1-4; D uncertain. Germline assignment: CDR1 DFQATT and CDR2 SNEGSKA (reference sequence). This CDR3 has 15 residues. V lost 0 bases to trimming and J lost 1 base, with 9 bases between them.

The CDR3 loop is CAWTWGGDYGYTF. CDR3 nucleotides: TGTGCCTGGACGTGGGGAGGGGACTATGGCTACACCTTC. The rearrangement joins TRBV30 to TRBJ1-2; D might be TRBD1 (5 bases). This CDR3 has 13 residues. CDR1 GTSNPN and CDR2 SVGIG come from the germline V gene (reference sequence). V was trimmed by 4 bases and J by 3 bases, leaving 12 bases between them.

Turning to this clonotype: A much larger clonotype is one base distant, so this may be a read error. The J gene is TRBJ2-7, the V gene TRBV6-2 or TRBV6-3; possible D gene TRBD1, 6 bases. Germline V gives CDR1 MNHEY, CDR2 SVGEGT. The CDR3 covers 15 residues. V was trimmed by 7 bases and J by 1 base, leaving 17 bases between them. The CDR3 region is CASKGVGHPSYEQYF. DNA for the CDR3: TGTGCCAGCAAAGGAGTGGGACACCCGTCCTACGAGCAGTACTTC.

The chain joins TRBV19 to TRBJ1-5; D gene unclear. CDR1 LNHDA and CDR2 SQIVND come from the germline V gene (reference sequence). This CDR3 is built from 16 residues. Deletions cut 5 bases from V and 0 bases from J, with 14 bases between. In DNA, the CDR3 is TGTGCCAGTAGTTCCCGCCCTGGGGATAGCAATCAGCCCCAGCATTTT. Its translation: CASSSRPGDSNQPQHF.

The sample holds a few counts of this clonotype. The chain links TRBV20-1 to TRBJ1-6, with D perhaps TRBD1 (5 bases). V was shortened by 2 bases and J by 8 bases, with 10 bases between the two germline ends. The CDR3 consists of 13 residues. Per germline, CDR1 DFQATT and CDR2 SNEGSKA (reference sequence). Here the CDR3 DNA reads TGCAGTGCTAGAATAGGGGAGGATTCACCCCTCCACTTT. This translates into CSARIGEDSPLHF.

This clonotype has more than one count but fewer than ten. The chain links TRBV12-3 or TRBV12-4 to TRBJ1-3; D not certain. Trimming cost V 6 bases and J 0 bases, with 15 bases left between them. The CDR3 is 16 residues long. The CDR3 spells CASSSPRGASGNTIYF. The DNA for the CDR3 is TGTGCCAGCAGCTCCCCCCGCGGAGCCTCTGGAAACACCATATATTTT.

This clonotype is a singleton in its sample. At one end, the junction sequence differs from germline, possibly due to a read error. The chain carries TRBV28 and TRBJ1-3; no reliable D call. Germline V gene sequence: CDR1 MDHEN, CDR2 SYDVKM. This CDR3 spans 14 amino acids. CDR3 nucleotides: TGTGCCAGCAGTCCCCAAAGCGCTGGAAACACCATGTATTTT. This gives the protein CASSPQSAGNTMYF.

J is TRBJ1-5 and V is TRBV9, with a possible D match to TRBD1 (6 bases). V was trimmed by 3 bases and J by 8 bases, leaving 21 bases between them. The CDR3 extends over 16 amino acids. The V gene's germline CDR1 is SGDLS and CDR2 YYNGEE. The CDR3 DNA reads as TGTGCCAGCAGCGCCGCCACGGGGGGCGGGGGAGAGCCCCAGCATTTT. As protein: CASSAATGGGGEPQHF.

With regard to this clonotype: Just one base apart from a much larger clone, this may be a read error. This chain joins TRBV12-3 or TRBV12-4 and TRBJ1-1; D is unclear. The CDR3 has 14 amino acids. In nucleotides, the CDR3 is TGTGCCAGCAGTTTACAGCTTATGAACTCTGAAGCTTTCTTT. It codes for CASSLQLMNSEAFF.

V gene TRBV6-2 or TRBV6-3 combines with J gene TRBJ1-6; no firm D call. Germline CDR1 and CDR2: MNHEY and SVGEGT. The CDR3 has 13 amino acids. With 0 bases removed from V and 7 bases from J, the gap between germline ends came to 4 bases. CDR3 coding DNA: TGTGCCAGCAGTTACTCCCCGAATTCACCCCTCCACTTT. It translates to CASSYSPNSPLHF.

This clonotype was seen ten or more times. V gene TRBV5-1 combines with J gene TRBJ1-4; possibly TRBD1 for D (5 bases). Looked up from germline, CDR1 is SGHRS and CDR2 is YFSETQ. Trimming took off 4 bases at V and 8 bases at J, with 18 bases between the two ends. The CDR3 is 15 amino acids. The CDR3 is CASSHRGGEREKLFF. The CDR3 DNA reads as TGCGCCAGCAGCCACCGTGGGGGGGAGAGAGAAAAACTGTTTTTT.

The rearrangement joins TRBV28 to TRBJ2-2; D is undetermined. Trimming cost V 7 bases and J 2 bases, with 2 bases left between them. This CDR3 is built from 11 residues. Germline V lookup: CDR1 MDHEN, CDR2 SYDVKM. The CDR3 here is CASKNTGELFF. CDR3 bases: TGTGCCAGCAAAAACACCGGGGAGCTGTTTTTT.

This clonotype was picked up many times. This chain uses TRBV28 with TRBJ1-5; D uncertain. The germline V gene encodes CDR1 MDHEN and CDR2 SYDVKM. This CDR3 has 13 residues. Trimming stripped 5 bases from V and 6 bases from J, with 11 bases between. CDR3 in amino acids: CASSPGPGQPQHF. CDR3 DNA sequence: TGTGCCAGCAGTCCGGGCCCCGGTCAGCCCCAGCATTTT.

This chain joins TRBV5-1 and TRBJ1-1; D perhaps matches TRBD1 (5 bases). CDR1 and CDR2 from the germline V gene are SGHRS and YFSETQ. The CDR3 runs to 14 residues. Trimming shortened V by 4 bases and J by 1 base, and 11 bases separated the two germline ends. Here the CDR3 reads CASSHGTGNTEAFF. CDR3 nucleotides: TGCGCCAGCAGCCACGGGACGGGGAACACTGAAGCTTTCTTT.

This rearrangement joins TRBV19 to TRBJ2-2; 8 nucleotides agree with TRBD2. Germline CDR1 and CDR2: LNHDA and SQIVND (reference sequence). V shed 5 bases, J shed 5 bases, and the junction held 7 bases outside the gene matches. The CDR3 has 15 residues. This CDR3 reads CASSAIAGRTGELFF. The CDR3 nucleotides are TGTGCCAGTAGTGCGATAGCGGGGCGGACCGGGGAGCTGTTTTTT.

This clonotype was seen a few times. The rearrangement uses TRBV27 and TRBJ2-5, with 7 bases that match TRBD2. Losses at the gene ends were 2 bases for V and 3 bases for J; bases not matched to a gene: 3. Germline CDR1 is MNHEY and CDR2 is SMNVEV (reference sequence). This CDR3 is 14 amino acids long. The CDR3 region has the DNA TGTGCCAGCAGTTTACGGGAGGAAAAAGAGACCCAGTACTTC. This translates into CASSLREEKETQYF.